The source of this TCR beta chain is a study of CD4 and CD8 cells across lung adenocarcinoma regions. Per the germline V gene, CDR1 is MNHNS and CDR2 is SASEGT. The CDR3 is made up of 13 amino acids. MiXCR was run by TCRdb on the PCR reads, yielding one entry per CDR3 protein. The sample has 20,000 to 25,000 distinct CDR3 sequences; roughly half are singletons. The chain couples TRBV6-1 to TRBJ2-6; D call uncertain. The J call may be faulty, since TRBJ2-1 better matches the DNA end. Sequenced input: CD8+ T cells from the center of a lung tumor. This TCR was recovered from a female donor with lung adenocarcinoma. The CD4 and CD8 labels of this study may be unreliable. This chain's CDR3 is CASKLSYPPEQFF. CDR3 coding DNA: TGTGCCAGCAAACTATCTTACCCCCCTGAGCAGTTCTTC.